This T cell receptor beta chain was found in a study of OX40 agonist ivuxolimab in advanced cancers. V was trimmed by 2 bases and J by 4 bases, leaving 8 bases between them. The CDR3 loop spans 13 amino acids. Germline-derived CDR1 and CDR2 are MNHEY and SMNVEV (reference sequence). Data came from immunoSEQ multiplex PCR; TCRdb stores just in-frame clones and leaves some out. The sample yields 35,000 to 45,000 clones, around 90% seen once. The chain combines TRBV27 with TRBJ2-5; no reliable D call. The starting material was CD4+ or CD8+ T cells sorted from blood, obtained in a trial of the OX40 agonist ivuxolimab. This TCR derives from an adult with an advanced solid tumor such as melanoma, head and neck, liver or kidney cancer. DNA for the CDR3: TGTGCCAGCAGTTTAGGTTTTGGAGAGACCCAGTACTTC. Amino acid sequence: CASSLGFGETQYF.